These T cell receptor beta chains were read from a single sample in a study of vaccination and CD4 T cells after COVID-19. The antigens these receptors bind are not known. TCRdb ran MiXCR on the PCR reads and lists one entry per CDR3 protein. The table shows about 20,000 distinct CDR3 sequences, with 55% occurring only once. Sequenced sample: CD4+ T cells from blood, cultured in vitro. Receptors originate from a human donor who had recovered from COVID-19. Each CDR3 is given with its conserved first and last residue. D genes are given only for firm matches. Only some rows state a clone size, as once, few, many or a class for expanded clones.

cdr3_aa cdr3_nt v_call d_call j_call cdr3_length clone_size
CAISESRGPFDTLGPYEQYF TGTGCCATCAGTGAGTCAAGGGGGCCTTTCGACACTCTGGGACCCTACGAGCAGTACTTC TRBV10-3 TRBD1 TRBJ2-7 20 .
CSAPTGYGYTF TGCAGTGCCCCGACAGGCTATGGCTACACCTTC TRBV20-1 . TRBJ1-2 11 .
CASSQADWLNTEAFF TGCGCCAGCAGCCAAGCAGACTGGTTGAACACTGAAGCTTTCTTT TRBV4-1 . TRBJ1-1 15 .
CSASGRALDEQFF TGCAGTGCTAGCGGGAGGGCCTTGGATGAGCAGTTCTTC TRBV20-1 TRBD2 TRBJ2-1 13 .
CSVFKGQKETQYF TGCAGTGTTTTCAAGGGACAGAAAGAGACCCAGTACTTC TRBV20-1 TRBD1 TRBJ2-5 13 .
CASSQGSWNGYTF TGCGCCAGCAGCCAAGGAAGTTGGAATGGCTACACCTTC TRBV4-1 . TRBJ1-2 13 few
CASSKGQTRGNQPQHF TGTGCCAGCAGCAAAGGGCAGACTAGAGGCAATCAGCCCCAGCATTTT TRBV21-1 . TRBJ1-5 16 few
CASKTLAGDTYEQYF TGTGCCAGCAAAACTCTAGCGGGGGATACCTACGAGCAGTACTTC TRBV6-2/TRBV6-3 TRBD2 TRBJ2-7 15 .
CASSAEGTDNQPQHF TGTGCCAGCAGTGCGGAGGGGACAGATAATCAGCCCCAGCATTTT TRBV6-1 TRBD1 TRBJ1-5 15 .
CAISDRGLKKQSSTDTQYF TGTGCCATCAGTGACAGGGGGCTTAAAAAACAATCTAGCACAGATACGCAGTATTTT TRBV10-3 TRBD1 TRBJ2-3 19 .
CASSLVAGETGELFF TGTGCCAGCAGCTTAGTAGCGGGAGAGACCGGGGAGCTGTTTTTT TRBV7-6 TRBD2 TRBJ2-2 15 .
CAISESVLSGSDEQFF TGTGCCATCAGTGAGTCGGTGTTGAGCGGGAGCGATGAGCAGTTCTTC TRBV10-3 TRBD2 TRBJ2-1 16 .
CSARDEGNTEAFF TGCAGTGCTAGAGATGAAGGGAACACTGAAGCTTTCTTT TRBV20-1 . TRBJ1-1 13 .
CASSPSGREETQYF TGTGCCAGCAGCCCAAGCGGGAGGGAGGAGACCCAGTACTTC TRBV5-4 TRBD2 TRBJ2-5 14 .
CASGSLAQVDGEQYF TGTGCTAGTGGTTCCCTGGCTCAGGTCGACGGGGAGCAGTACTTC TRBV12-5 . TRBJ2-7 15 .
CASWWDRGPYSTDTQYF TGTGCCAGTTGGTGGGACAGGGGGCCATATAGCACAGATACGCAGTATTTT TRBV19 TRBD1 TRBJ2-3 17 .
CATSNRDGREHF TGTGCCACCAGCAACCGGGACGGCCGAGAGCATTTT TRBV15 . TRBJ1-5 12 few
CASSLDSGRQETQYF TGTGCCAGCAGCTTAGATTCAGGGCGACAAGAGACCCAGTACTTC TRBV7-6 . TRBJ2-5 15 .
CASSISTGASQETQYF TGTGCCAGTAGTATTTCAACAGGGGCTTCGCAAGAGACCCAGTACTTC TRBV19 TRBD1 TRBJ2-5 16 .
CSARPLTGLNQPQHF TGCAGTGCTAGACCGCTAACAGGCTTGAATCAGCCCCAGCATTTT TRBV20-1 . TRBJ1-5 15 .
CASSVEVGNTEAFF TGCGCCAGCAGCGTGGAGGTGGGAAACACTGAAGCTTTCTTT TRBV5-1 . TRBJ1-1 14 .
CASRGDDWSYTF TGTGCCAGCAGGGGGGACGACTGGAGCTACACCTTC TRBV2 . TRBJ1-2 12 .
CASSRSGTKNTEAFF TGTGCCAGCTCACGATCCGGGACAAAGAACACTGAAGCTTTCTTT TRBV18 . TRBJ1-1 15 .
CASSSGGTNEKLFF TGTGCCAGCAGCTCGGGGGGAACTAATGAAAAACTGTTTTTT TRBV6-1 . TRBJ1-4 14 .
CATSRVKGQGTRQYF TGTGCCACCAGCAGGGTGAAGGGACAGGGCACGCGCCAGTACTTC TRBV15 TRBD1 TRBJ2-5 15 .
CASSLSGLSNQPQHF TGTGCCAGCAGCTTATCGGGGTTAAGCAATCAGCCCCAGCATTTT TRBV7-8 . TRBJ1-5 15 once
CASTRIRDRGINTEAFF TGTGCCAGCACCCGGATCCGGGACAGGGGAATCAACACTGAAGCTTTCTTT TRBV6-1 TRBD1 TRBJ1-1 17 .
CASSLVVTLGMNTEAFF TGTGCCAGCAGCTTAGTGGTCACCCTGGGGATGAACACTGAAGCTTTCTTT TRBV7-2 . TRBJ1-1 17 .
CASSPNMVRVTSYEQYF TGTGCCAGCTCACCAAATATGGTAAGGGTAACCTCCTACGAGCAGTACTTC TRBV18 . TRBJ2-7 17 .
CASSYDSGTGFPYEQYF TGTGCCAGCAGCTACGATTCCGGGACAGGGTTCCCCTACGAGCAGTACTTC TRBV11-3 TRBD1 TRBJ2-7 17 .
CASSVFRDQPQHF TGTGCCAGCAGTGTTTTTAGGGATCAGCCCCAGCATTTT TRBV6-1 . TRBJ1-5 13 few
CASSYSGASYEQYF TGTGCCAGCAGTTACTCGGGGGCCTCCTACGAGCAGTACTTC TRBV6-5 . TRBJ2-7 14 .